This T cell receptor (beta chain) was sequenced for a study of T-cell memory formation after mild COVID-19. The CDR3 is 14 residues long. Germline loops: CDR1 KGHSH, CDR2 LQKENI. Trimming removed 7 bases from V and 7 bases from J, with 17 bases in between. Study-wide results and limits: Some clones that responded turned up in pre-infection memory, which suggests that cross-reactive memory joined in.

In the case of this clonotype: Its target is not known.

TCRdb processed the 5' RACE reads anew with MiXCR; each CDR3 protein has one entry. This repertoire shows some 150,000 distinct CDR3 sequences, around 21% found once; its top ten account for 2% to 2.5%. The V and J genes are TRBV18 and TRBJ2-1; possible D gene TRBD1, 7 bases. The sequence was collected from an adult woman who had mild COVID-19 (a few samples of this study predate the infection). Cell type and time point are not known. Sequencing input: PBMCs or a T cell subset sorted from them (not recorded which). The CDR3 coding sequence is TGTGCCAGCTTTCCAAGTGCAGGGGGGAATGAGCAGTTCTTC. It codes for CASFPSAGGNEQFF.